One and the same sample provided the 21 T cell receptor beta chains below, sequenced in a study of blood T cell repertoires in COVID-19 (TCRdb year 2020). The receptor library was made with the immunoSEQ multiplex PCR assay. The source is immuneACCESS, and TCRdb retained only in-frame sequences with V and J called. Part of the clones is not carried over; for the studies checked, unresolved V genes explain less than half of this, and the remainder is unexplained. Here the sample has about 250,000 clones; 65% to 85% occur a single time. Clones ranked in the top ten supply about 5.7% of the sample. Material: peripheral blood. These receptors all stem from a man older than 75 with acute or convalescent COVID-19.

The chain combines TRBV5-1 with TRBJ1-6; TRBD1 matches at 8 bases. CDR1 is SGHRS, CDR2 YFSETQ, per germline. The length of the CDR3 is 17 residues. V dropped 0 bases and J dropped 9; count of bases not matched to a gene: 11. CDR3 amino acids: CASSLGRGQGLSSPLHF. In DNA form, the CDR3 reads TGCGCCAGCAGCTTGGGCCGTGGACAGGGTTTGAGTTCACCCCTCCACTTT.

For the CDR3, the DNA is TGTGCCAGCAGGTCGACTAGCGTGAACACCGGGGAGCTGTTTTTT. It yields the protein CASRSTSVNTGELFF. The chain carries TRBV6-5 and TRBJ2-2; the match to TRBD2 covers 8 bases. Trimming removed 6 bases from V and 1 base from J; junction bases left unmatched: 4. The CDR3 has 15 amino acids. Germline assignment: CDR1 MNHEY and CDR2 SVGAGI.

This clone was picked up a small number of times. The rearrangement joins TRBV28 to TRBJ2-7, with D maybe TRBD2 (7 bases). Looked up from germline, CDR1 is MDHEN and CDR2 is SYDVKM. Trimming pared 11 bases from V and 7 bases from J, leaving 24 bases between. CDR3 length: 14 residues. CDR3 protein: CASPRGALEIEQYF. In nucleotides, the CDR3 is TGTGCCTCCCCCCGGGGGGCCCTCGAGATAGAGCAGTACTTC.

For the CDR3, the DNA is TGTGCCAGCCGGGACTCACTCTACTATGGCTACACCTTC. It specifies CASRDSLYYGYTF. This chain joins TRBV2 and TRBJ1-2; the D gene is possibly TRBD1 (5 bases). V lost 8 bases, J lost 3 bases, and 13 bases lay in between. Per the germline V gene, CDR1 is SNHLY and CDR2 is FYNNEI. There are 13 residues in the CDR3.

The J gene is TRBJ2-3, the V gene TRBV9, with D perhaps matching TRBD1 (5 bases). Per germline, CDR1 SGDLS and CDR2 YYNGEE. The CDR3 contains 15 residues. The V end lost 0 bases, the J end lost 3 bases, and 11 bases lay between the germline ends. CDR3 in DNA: TGTGCCAGCAGCGTAGCCCAGGGTGGGACAGATACGCAGTATTTT. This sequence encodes CASSVAQGGTDTQYF.

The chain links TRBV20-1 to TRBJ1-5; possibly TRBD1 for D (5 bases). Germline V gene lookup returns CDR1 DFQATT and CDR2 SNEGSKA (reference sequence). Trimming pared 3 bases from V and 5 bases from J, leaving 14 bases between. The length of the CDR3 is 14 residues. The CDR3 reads CSASTGRVHQPQHF. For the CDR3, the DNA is TGCAGTGCTAGTACCGGCAGGGTCCATCAGCCCCAGCATTTT.

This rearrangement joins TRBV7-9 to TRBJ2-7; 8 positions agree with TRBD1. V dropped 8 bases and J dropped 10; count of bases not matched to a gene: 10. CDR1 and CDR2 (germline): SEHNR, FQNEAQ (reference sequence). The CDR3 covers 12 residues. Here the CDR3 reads CASGLSDREQYF. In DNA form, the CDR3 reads TGTGCCAGCGGCCTCTCGGACAGGGAACAGTACTTC. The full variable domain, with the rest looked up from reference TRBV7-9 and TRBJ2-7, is DTGVSQNPRHKITKRGQNVTFRCDPISEHNRLYWYRQTLGQGPEFLTYFQNEAQLEKSRLLSDRFSAERPKGSFSTLEIQRTEQGDSAMYLCASGLSDREQYFGPGTRLTVT.

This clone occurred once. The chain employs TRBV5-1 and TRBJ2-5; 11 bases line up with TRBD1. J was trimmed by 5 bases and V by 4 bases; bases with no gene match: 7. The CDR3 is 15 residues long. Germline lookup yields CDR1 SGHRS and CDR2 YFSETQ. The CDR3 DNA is TGCGCCAGCAGCCAAGGGGGACAGGGGGGTGAGACCCAGTACTTC. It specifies CASSQGGQGGETQYF.

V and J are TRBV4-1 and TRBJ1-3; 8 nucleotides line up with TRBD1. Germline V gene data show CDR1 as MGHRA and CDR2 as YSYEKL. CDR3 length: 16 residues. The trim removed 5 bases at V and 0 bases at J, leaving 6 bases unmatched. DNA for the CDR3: TGCGCCAGCAGCTCGACAGGGGCGTTCTCTGGAAACACCATATATTTT. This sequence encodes CASSSTGAFSGNTIYF.

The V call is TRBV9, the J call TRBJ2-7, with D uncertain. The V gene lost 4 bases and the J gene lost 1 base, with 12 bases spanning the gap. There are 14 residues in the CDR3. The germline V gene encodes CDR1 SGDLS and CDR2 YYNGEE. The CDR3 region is CASSPQAGSYEQYF. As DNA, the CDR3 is TGTGCCAGCAGCCCCCAAGCAGGTTCCTACGAGCAGTACTTC.

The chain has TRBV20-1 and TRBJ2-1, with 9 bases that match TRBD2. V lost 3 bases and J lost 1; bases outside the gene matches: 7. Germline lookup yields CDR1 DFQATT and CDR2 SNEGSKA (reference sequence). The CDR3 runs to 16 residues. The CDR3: CSASPSGRRSYNEQFF. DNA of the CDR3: TGCAGTGCTAGTCCCAGCGGGAGGAGATCCTACAATGAGCAGTTCTTC.

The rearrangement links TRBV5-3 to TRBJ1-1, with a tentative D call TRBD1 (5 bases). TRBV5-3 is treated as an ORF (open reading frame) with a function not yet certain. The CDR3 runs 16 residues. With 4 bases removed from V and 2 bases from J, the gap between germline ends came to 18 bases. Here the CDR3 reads CARSPGQGLENTEAFF. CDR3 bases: TGTGCCAGAAGCCCCGGTCAGGGTTTGGAAAACACTGAAGCTTTCTTT.

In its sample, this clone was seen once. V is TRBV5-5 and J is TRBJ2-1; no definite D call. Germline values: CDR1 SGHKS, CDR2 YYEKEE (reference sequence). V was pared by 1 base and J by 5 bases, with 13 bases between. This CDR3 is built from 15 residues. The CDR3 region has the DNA TGTGCCAGCAGCTTGTGGCCTTTCCAGAACAATGAGCAGTTCTTC. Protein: CASSLWPFQNNEQFF.

The CDR3 DNA reads TGTGCCAGCTCACCAAACAGGGACCAGACCCAGTACTTC. This codes for CASSPNRDQTQYF. The rearrangement links TRBV18 to TRBJ2-5; D might be TRBD1 (6 bases). Trimming cost V 2 bases and J 6 bases, with 10 bases left between them. CDR1 and CDR2 (germline): KGHSH, LQKENI. CDR3 length equals 13 residues.

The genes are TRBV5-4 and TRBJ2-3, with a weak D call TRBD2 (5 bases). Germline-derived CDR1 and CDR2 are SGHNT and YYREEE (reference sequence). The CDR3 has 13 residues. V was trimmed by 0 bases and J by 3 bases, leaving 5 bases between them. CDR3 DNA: TGTGCCAGCAGCTTGGCGGGGACAGATACGCAGTATTTT. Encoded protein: CASSLAGTDTQYF.

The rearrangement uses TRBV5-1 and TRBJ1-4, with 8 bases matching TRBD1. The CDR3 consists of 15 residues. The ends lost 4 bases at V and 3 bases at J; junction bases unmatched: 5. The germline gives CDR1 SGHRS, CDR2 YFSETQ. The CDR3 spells CASSARGHPNEKLFF. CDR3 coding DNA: TGCGCCAGCAGCGCCAGGGGGCACCCTAATGAAAAACTGTTTTTT.

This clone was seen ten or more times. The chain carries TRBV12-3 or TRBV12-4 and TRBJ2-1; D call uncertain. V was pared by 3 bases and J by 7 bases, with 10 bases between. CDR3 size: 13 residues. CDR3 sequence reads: CASSLGFSNEQFF. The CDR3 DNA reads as TGTGCCAGCAGTTTGGGCTTCTCGAATGAGCAGTTCTTC.

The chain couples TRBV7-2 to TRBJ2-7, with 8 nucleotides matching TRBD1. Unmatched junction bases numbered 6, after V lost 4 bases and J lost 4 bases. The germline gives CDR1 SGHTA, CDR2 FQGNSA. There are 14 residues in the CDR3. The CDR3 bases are TGTGCCAGCAGCTACCAGGGGGCAAGGTACGAGCAGTACTTC. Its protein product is CASSYQGARYEQYF.

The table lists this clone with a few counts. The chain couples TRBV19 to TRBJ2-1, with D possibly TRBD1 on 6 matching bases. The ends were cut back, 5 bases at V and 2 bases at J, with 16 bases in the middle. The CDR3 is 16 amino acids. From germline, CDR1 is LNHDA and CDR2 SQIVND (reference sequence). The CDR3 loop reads CASSVSRTVPYNEQFF. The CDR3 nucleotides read TGTGCCAGTAGTGTTTCTCGGACAGTCCCCTACAATGAGCAGTTCTTC.

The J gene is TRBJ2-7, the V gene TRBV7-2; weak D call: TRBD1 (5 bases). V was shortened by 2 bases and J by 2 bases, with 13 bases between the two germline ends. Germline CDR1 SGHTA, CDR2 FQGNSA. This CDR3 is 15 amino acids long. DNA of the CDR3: TGTGCCAGCAGCTTAACATCCACAGGTACCTACGAGCAGTACTTC. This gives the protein CASSLTSTGTYEQYF.

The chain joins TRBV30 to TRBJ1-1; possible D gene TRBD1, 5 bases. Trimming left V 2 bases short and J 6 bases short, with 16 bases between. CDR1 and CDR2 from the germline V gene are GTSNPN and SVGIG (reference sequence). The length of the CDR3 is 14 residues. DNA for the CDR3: TGTGCCTGGAGTTTGGGGCAGGGTCGGTCTGAAGCTTTCTTT. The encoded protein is CAWSLGQGRSEAFF. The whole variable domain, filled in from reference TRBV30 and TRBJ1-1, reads SQTIHQWPATLVQPVGSPLSLECTVEGTSNPNLYWYRQAAGRGLQLLFYSVGIGQISSEVPQNLSASRPQDRQFILSSKKLLLSDSGFYLCAWSLGQGRSEAFFGQGTRLTVV.